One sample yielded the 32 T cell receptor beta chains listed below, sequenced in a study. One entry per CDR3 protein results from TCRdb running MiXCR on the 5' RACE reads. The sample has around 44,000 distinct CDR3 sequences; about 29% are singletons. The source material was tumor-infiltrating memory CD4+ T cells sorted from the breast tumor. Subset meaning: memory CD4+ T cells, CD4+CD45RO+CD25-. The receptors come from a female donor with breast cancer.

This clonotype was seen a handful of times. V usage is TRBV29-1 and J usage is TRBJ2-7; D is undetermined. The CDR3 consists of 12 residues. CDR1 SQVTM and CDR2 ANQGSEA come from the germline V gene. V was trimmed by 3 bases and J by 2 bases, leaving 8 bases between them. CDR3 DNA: TGCAGCGTTGAGGATGGGGCCTACGAGCAGTACTTC. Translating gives CSVEDGAYEQYF.

The CDR3: CASSQGTDLEAFF. The CDR3 coding sequence is TGTGCCAGCAGTCAAGGGACAGATCTTGAAGCTTTCTTT. The V gene is TRBV12-3 or TRBV12-4, the J gene TRBJ1-1; 7 bases match TRBD1. This CDR3 is 13 amino acids long. Trimming cost V 5 bases and J 7 bases; bases outside gene matches: 7.

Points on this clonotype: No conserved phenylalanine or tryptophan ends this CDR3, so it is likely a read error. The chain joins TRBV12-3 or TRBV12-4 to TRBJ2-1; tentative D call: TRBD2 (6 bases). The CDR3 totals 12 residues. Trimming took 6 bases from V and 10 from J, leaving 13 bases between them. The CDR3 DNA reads TGTGCCAGCAGCCTTATGGCGGGAGAGCAGTTCCTC. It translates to CASSLMAGEQFL.

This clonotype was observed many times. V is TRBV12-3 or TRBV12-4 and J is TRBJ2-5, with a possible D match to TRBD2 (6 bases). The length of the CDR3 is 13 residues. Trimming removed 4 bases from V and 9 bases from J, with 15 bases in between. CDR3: CASSSGTQRAQYF. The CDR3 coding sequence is TGTGCCAGCAGTTCCGGGACTCAGAGGGCCCAGTACTTC.

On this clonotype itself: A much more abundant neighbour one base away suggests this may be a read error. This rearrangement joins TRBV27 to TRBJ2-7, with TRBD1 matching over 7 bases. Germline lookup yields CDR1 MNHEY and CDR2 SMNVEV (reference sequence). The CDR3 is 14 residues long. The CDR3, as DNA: TGTGCCAGCAGTCGACAGGGTTTCCGCGCCGAGCAGTGCTTC. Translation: CASSRQGFRAEQCF.

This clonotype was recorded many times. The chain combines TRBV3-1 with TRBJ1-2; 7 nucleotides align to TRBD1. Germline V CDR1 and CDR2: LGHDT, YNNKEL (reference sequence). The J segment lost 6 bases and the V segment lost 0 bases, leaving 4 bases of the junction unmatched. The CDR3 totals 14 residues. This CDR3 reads CASSQEIGGDGYTF. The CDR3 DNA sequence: TGTGCCAGCAGCCAAGAAATAGGGGGCGATGGCTACACCTTC.

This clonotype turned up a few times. CDR3 sequence: CASSVAGSYNEQFF. CDR3 DNA sequence: TGTGCCAGCAGCGTGGCAGGATCCTACAATGAGCAGTTCTTC. J is TRBJ2-1 and V is TRBV9, with D uncertain. The germline V gene encodes CDR1 SGDLS and CDR2 YYNGEE. The CDR3 consists of 14 residues. Trimming shortened V by 2 bases and J by 1 base, and 7 bases separated the two germline ends.

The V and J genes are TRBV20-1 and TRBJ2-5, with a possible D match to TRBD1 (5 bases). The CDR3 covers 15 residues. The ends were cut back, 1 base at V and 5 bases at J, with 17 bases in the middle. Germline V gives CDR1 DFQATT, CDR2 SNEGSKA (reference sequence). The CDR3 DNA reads TGCAGTGCTAGAGTTTTTGGCAGGGATTGGGAGACCCAGTACTTC. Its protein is CSARVFGRDWETQYF.

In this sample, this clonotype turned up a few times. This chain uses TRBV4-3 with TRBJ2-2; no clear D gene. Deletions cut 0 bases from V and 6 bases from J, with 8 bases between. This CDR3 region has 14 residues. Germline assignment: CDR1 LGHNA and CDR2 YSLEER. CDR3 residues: CASSQDLRPGELFF. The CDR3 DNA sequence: TGCGCCAGCAGCCAAGATCTCCGCCCCGGGGAGCTGTTTTTT.

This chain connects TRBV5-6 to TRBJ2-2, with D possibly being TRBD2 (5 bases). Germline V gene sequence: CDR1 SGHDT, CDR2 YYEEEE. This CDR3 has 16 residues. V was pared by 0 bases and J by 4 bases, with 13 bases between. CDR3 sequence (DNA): TGTGCCAGCAGCTTGGTTTCGGGGTCGAGCACCGGGGAGCTGTTTTTT. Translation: CASSLVSGSSTGELFF.

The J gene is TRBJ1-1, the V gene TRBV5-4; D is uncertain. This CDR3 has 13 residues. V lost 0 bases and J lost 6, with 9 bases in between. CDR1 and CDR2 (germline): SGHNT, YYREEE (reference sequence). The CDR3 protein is CASSLEAHAEAFF. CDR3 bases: TGTGCCAGCAGCTTGGAGGCCCACGCTGAAGCTTTCTTT.

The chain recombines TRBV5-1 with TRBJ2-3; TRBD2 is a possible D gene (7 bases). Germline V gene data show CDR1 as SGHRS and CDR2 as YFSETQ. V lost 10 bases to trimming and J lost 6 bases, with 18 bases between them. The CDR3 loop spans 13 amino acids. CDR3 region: CAAPGGRRDTQYF. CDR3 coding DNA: TGCGCCGCCCCCGGGGGGCGCAGGGATACGCAGTATTTT. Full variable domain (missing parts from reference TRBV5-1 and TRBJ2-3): KAGVTQTPRYLIKTRGQQVTLSCSPISGHRSVSWYQQTPGQGLQFLFEYFSETQRNKGNFPGRFSGRQFSNSRSEMNVSTLELGDSALYLCAAPGGRRDTQYFGPGTRLTVL.

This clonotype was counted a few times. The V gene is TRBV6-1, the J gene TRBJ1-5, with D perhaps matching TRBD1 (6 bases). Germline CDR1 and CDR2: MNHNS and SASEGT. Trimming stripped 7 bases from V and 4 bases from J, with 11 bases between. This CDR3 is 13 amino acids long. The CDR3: CASKGTLNQPQHF. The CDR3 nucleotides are TGTGCCAGCAAAGGGACACTTAATCAGCCCCAGCATTTT.

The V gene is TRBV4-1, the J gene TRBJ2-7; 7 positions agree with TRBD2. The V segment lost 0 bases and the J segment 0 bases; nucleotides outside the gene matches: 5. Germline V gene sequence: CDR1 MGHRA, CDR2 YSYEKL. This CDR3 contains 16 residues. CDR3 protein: CASSQDGASGSYEQYF. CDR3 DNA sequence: TGCGCCAGCAGCCAAGATGGTGCTAGCGGCTCCTACGAGCAGTACTTC.

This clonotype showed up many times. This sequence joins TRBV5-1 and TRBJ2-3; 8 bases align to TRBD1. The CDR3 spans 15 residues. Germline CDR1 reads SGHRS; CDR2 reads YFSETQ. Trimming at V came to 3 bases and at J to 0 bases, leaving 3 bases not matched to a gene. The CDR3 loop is CASSSQGDSTDTQYF. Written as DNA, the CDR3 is TGCGCCAGCAGCTCACAGGGGGATAGCACAGATACGCAGTATTTT.

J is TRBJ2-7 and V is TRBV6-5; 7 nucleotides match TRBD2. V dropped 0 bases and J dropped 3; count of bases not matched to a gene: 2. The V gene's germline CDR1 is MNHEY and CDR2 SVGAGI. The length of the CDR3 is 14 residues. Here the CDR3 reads CASSYSREGYEQYF. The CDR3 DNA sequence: TGTGCCAGCAGTTACTCGAGGGAGGGCTACGAGCAGTACTTC.

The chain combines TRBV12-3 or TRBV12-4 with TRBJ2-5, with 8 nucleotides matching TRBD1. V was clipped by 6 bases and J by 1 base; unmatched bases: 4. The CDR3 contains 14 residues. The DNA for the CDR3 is TGTGCCAGCAGCCGTGGACAGGGCCAAGAGACCCAGTACTTC. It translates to CASSRGQGQETQYF.

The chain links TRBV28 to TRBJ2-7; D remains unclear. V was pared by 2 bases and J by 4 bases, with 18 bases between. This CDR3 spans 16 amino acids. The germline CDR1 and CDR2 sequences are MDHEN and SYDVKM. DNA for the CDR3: TGTGCCAGCAGTTTAGGGCCCCTGGGCCCCGGATACGAGCAGTACTTC. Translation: CASSLGPLGPGYEQYF.

CDR3 region: CASSQDFDPRYEQYF. CDR3 sequence (DNA): TGCGCCAGCAGCCAAGATTTTGACCCACGGTACGAGCAGTACTTC. The chain is built from TRBV4-1 and TRBJ2-7; D is unresolved. The V gene lost 0 bases and the J gene lost 4 bases, with 13 bases spanning the gap. The CDR3 consists of 15 residues. Germline CDR1 reads MGHRA; CDR2 reads YSYEKL.

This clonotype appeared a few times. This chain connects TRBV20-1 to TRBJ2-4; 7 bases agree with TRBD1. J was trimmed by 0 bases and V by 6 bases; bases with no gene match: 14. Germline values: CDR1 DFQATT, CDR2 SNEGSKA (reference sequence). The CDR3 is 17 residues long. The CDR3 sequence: CSATRQGSSLAKNIQYF. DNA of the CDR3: TGCAGTGCAACTCGACAGGGTAGCTCTCTAGCCAAAAACATTCAGTACTTC.

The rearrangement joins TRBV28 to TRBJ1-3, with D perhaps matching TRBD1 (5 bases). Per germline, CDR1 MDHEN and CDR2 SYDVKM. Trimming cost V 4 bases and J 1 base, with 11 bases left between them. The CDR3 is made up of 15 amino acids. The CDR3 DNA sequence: TGTGCCAGCAGTTGGGGGAGGGGTTCTGGAAACACCATATATTTT. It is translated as CASSWGRGSGNTIYF. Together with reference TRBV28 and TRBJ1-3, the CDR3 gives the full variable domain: DVKVTQSSRYLVKRTGEKVFLECVQDMDHENMFWYRQDPGLGLRLIYFSYDVKMKEKGDIPEGYSVSREKKERFSLILESASTNQTSMYLCASSWGRGSGNTIYFGEGSWLTVV.

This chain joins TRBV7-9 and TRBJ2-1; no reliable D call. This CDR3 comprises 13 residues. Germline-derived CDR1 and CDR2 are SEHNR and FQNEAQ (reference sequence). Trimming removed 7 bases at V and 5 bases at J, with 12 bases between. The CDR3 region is CASNLPVDNEQFF. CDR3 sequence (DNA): TGTGCCAGCAATTTGCCCGTGGACAATGAGCAGTTCTTC.

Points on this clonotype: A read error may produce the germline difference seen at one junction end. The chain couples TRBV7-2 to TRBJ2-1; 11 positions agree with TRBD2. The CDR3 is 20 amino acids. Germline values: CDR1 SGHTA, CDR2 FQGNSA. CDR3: CASRLVKTSGTRGSYNEQFF. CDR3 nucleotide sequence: TGTGCCAGCAGGTTAGTAAAGACTAGCGGGACGCGGGGCTCCTACAATGAGCAGTTCTTC.

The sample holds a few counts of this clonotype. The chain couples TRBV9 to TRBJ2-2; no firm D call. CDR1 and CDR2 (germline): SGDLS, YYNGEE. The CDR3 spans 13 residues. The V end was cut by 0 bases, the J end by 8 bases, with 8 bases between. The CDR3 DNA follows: TGTGCCAGCAGCGTAGACCTTTCTGGGGAGCTGTTTTTT. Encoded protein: CASSVDLSGELFF.

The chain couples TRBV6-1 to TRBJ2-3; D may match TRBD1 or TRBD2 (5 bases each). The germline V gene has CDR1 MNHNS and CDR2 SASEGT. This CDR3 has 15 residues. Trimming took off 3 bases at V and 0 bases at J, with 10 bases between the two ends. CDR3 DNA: TGTGCCAGCAGTGAGGCCGGGACGAGCACAGATACGCAGTATTTT. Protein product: CASSEAGTSTDTQYF.

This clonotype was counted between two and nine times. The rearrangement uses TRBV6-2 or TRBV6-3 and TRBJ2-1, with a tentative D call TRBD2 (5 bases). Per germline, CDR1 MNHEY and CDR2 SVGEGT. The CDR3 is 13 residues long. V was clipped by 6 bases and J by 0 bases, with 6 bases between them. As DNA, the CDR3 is TGTGCCAGCAGAACTAGCTCCTACAATGAGCAGTTCTTC. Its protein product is CASRTSSYNEQFF.

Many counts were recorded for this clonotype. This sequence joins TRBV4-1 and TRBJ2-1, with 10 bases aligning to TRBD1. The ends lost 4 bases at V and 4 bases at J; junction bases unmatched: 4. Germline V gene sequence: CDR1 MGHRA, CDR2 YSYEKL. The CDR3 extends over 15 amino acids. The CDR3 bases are TGCGCCAGCAGCCTCCCGGGACAGGGGTACAATGAGCAGTTCTTC. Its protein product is CASSLPGQGYNEQFF.

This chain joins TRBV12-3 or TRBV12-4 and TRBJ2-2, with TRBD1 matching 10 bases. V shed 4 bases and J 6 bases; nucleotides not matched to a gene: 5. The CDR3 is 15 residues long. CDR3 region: CASSSDRGKAGELFF. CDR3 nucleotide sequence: TGTGCCAGCAGTTCGGACAGGGGGAAGGCCGGGGAGCTGTTTTTT.

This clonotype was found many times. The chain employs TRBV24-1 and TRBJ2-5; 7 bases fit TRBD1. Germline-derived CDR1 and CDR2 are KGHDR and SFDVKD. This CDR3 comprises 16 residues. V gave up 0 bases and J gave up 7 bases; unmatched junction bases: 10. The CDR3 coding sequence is TGTGCCACCAGTGATTTGCCGGGACAGAACGTTGGGACCCAGTACTTC. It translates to CATSDLPGQNVGTQYF.

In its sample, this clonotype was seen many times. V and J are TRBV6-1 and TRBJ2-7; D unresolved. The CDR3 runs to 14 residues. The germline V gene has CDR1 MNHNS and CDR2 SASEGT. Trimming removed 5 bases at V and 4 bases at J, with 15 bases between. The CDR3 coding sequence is TGTGCCAGCAGTTGGAGCCAGGAGACTTACGAGCAGTACTTC. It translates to CASSWSQETYEQYF.

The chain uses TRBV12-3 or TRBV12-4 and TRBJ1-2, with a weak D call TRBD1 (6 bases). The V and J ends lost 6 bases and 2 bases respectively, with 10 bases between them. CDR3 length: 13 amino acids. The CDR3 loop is CASRSDSNYGYTF. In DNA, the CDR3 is TGTGCCAGCAGATCGGACAGCAACTATGGCTACACCTTC.

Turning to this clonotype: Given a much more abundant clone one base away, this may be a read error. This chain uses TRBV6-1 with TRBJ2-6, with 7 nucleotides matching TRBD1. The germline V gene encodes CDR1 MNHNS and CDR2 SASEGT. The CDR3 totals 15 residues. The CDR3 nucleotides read TGTGCCGGCAGGGACAGCTTCTCTGGGGCCAACGTCCTGACTTTC. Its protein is CAGRDSFSGANVLTF.